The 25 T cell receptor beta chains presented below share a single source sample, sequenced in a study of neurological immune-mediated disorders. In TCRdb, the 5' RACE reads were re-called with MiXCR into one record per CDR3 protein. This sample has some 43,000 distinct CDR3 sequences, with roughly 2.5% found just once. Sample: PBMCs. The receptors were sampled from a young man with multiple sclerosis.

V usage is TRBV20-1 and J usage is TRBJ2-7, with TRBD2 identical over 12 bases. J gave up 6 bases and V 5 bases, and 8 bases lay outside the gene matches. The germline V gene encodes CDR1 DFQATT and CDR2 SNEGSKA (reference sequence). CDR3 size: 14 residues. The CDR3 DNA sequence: TGCAGTGCTTCTAGCGGGAGGGCCGCTGGCGAGCAGTACTTC. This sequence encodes CSASSGRAAGEQYF.

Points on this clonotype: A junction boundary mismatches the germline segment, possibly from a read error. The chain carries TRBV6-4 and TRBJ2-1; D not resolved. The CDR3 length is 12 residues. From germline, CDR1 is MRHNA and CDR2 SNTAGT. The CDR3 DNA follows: TGTGTCAGCAGTGACCTAGGGAATGAGCAGTTCTTC. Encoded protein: CVSSDLGNEQFF.

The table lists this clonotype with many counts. CDR3 amino acids: CATSRGGGTAYEQYF. The CDR3 region has the DNA TGTGCCACCAGCAGAGGTGGGGGAACAGCCTACGAGCAGTACTTC. The chain carries TRBV15 and TRBJ2-7; D is tentatively TRBD1 or TRBD2 (5 bases each). The length of the CDR3 is 15 residues. Per germline, CDR1 LNHNV and CDR2 YYDKDF (reference sequence). V dropped 1 base and J dropped 2 bases, with 12 bases sitting between them.

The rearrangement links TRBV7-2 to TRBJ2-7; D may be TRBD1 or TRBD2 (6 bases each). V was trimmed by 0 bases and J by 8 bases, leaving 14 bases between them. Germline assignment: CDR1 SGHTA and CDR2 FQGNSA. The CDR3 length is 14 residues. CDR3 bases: TGTGCCAGCAGCTTAGCGGGGGGCCGGAGAAAGCAGTACTTC. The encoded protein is CASSLAGGRRKQYF.

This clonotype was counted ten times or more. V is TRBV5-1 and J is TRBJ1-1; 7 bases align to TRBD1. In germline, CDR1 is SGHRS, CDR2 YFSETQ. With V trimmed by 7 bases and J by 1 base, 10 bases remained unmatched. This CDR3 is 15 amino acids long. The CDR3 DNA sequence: TGCGCCAGCGGACATAACAGGGGAACGAACACTGAAGCTTTCTTT. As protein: CASGHNRGTNTEAFF.

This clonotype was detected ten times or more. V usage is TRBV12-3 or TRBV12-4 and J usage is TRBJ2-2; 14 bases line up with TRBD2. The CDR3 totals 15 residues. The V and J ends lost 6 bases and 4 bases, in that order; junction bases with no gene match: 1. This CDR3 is CASRGTSGSTGELFF. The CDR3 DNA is TGTGCCAGCAGGGGGACTAGCGGGAGCACCGGGGAGCTGTTTTTT.

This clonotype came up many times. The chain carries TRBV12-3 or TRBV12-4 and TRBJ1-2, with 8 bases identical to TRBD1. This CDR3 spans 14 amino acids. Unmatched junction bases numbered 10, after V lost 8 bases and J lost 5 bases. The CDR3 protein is CASDAARDRYGYTF. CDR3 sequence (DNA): TGTGCCAGCGATGCGGCCCGGGACAGGTATGGCTACACCTTC.

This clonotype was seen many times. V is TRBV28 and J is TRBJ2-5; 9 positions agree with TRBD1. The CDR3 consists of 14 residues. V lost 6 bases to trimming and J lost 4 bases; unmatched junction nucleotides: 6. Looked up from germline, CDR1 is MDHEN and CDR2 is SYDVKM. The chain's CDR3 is CASRATGGLETQYF. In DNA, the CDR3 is TGTGCCAGCAGGGCAACAGGGGGCTTAGAGACCCAGTACTTC. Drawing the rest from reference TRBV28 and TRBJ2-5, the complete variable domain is DVKVTQSSRYLVKRTGEKVFLECVQDMDHENMFWYRQDPGLGLRLIYFSYDVKMKEKGDIPEGYSVSREKKERFSLILESASTNQTSMYLCASRATGGLETQYFGPGTRLLVL.

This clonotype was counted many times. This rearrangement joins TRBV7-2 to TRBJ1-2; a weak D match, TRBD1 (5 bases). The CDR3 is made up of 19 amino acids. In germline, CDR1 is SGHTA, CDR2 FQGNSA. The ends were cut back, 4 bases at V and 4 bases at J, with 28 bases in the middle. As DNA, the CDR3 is TGTGCCAGCAGCTGGTCAAGCCGGGACGGAAACCGGGTGCCCTATGGCTACACCTTC. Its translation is CASSWSSRDGNRVPYGYTF.

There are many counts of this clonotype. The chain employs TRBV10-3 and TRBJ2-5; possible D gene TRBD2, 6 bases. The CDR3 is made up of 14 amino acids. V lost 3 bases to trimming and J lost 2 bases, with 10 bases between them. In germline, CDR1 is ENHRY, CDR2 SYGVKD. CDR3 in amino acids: CAISDGRGQETQYF. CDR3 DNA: TGTGCCATCAGTGATGGCCGGGGGCAAGAGACCCAGTACTTC.

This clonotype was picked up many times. CDR3 loop: CSARGRSSYNSPLHF. The CDR3 DNA follows: TGCAGTGCTAGAGGACGCAGCTCCTATAATTCACCCCTCCACTTT. The chain carries TRBV20-1 and TRBJ1-6; no reliable D call. The CDR3 consists of 15 residues. Germline lookup yields CDR1 DFQATT and CDR2 SNEGSKA (reference sequence). The V end was cut by 1 base, the J end by 0 bases, with 7 bases between.

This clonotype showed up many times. Here the CDR3 DNA reads TGTGCCAGCAGTTACTCGAAGGGCTATAATGAAAAACTGTTTTTT. It codes for CASSYSKGYNEKLFF. The chain has TRBV6-5 and TRBJ1-4, with no clear D. Germline CDR1 and CDR2: MNHEY and SVGAGI. The V end lost 0 bases, the J end lost 4 bases, and 9 bases lay between the germline ends. CDR3 size: 15 residues.

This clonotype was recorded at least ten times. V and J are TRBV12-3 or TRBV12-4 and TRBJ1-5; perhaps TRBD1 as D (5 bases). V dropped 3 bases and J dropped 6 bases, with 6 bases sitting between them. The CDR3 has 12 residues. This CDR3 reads CASSFGGQPQHF. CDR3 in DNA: TGTGCCAGCAGTTTTGGGGGTCAGCCCCAGCATTTT.

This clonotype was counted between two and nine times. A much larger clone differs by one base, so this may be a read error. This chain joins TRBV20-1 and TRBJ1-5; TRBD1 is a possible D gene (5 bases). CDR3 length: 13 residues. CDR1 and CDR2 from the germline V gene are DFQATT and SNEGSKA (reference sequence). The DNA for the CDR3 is TGCAGTGCTAGTACCCAGGGCAATCAGCCCCAGAATTTT. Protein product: CSASTQGNQPQNF.

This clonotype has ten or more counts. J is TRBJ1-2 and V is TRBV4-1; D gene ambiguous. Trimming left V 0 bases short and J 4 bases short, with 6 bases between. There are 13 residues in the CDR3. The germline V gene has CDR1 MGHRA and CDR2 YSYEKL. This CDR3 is CASSQELSYGYTF. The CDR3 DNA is TGCGCCAGCAGCCAAGAACTAAGCTATGGCTACACCTTC.

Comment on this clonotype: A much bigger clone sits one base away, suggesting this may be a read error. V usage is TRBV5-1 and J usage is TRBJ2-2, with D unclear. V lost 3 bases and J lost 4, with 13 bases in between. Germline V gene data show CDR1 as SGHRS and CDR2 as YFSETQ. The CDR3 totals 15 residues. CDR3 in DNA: TGCGCCAGCAGCTACGTCTCTGGGGTCACCGGGGAGCTGTTTTTT. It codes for CASSYVSGVTGELFF.

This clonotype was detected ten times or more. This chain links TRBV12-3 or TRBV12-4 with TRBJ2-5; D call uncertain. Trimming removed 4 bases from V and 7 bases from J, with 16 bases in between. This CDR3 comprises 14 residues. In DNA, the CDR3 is TGTGCCAGCAGTTCCTCCCTTGCGTATGGGACCCAGTACTTC. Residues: CASSSSLAYGTQYF.

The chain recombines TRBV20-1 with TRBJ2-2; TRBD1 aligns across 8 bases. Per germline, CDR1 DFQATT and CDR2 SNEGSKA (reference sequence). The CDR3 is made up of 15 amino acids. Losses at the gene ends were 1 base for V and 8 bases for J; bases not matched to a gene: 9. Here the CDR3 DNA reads TGCAGTGCTAGAGGACAGGGGTCGAGCACAGGGGAGCTGTTTTTT. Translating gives CSARGQGSSTGELFF.

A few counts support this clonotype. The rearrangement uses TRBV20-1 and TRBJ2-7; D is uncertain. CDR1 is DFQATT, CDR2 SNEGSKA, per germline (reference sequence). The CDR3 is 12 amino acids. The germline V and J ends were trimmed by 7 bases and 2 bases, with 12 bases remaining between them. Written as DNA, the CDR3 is TGCAGTGGAGGATCGGCAACCTACGAGCAGTACTTC. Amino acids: CSGGSATYEQYF.

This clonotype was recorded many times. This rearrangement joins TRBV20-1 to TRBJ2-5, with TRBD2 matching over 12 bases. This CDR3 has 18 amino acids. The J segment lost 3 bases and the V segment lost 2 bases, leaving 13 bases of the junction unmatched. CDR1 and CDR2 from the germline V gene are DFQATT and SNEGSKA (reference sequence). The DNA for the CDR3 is TGCAGTGCTAGAAGCCCTGGACTAGCGGGGAACCAAAAAGAGACCCAGTACTTC. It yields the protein CSARSPGLAGNQKETQYF.

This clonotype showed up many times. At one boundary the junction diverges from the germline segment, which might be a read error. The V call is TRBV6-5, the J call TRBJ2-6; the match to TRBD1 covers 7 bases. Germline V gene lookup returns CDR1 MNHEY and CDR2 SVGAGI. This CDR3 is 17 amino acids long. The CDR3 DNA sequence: TGTGTCAGCAGTCTCGGACAGGCTAGCTCTGGGGCCAACGTCCTGACTTTC. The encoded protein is CVSSLGQASSGANVLTF.

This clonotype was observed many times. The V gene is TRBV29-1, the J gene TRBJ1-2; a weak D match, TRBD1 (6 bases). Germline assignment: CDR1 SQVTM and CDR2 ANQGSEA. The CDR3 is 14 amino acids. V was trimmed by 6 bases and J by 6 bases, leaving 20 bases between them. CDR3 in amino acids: CSVRQDTLKDGYTF. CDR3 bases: TGCAGCGTGCGACAGGATACGTTAAAAGATGGCTACACCTTC.

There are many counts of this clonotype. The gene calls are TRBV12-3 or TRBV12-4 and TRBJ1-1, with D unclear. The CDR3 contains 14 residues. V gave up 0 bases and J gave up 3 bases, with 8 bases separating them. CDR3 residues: CASSLAPSDTEAFF. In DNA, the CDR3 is TGTGCCAGCAGTTTAGCGCCCAGCGACACTGAAGCTTTCTTT.

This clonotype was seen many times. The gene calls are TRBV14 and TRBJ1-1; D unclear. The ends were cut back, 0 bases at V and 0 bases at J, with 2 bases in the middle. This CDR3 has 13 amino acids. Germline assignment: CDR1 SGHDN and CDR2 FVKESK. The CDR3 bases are TGTGCCAGCAGCCAAGAGATGAACACTGAAGCTTTCTTT. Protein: CASSQEMNTEAFF. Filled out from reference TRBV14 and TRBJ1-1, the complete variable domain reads EAGVTQFPSHSVIEKGQTVTLRCDPISGHDNLYWYRRVMGKEIKFLLHFVKESKQDESGMPNNRFLAERTGGTYSTLKVQPAELEDSGVYFCASSQEMNTEAFFGQGTRLTVV.

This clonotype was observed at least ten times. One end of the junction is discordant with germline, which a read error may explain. This chain's CDR3 is CASSLMGDQSF. As DNA, the CDR3 is TGCGCCAGCAGCTTGATGGGGGATCAGTCCTTC. V and J are TRBV5-1 and TRBJ1-2; perhaps TRBD1 as D (5 bases). The CDR3 contains 11 residues. Looked up from germline, CDR1 is SGHRS and CDR2 is YFSETQ.